The 30 T cell receptor beta chains given below trace back to one sample, sequenced in a study of shared clonotypes between healthy human individuals. Data came from immunoSEQ multiplex PCR; TCRdb stores just in-frame clones and leaves some out. The sample includes millions of clones, more than 85% of them seen just once. Material: naive CD4+ T cells from PBMCs. Indicated subset: CD45RA+ positively selected. The receptors originated from a young man in good health. Some clones in this sample may be carry-over from other donors' samples.

The genes are TRBV5-1 and TRBJ2-2; no firm D call. This CDR3 has 14 residues. Per germline, CDR1 SGHRS and CDR2 YFSETQ. V was clipped by 3 bases and J by 6 bases, with 12 bases between them. CDR3 protein: CASSSSLGSGELFF. The CDR3 nucleotides read TGCGCCAGCAGCTCTTCCCTAGGTTCCGGGGAGCTGTTTTTT.

This chain links TRBV18 with TRBJ2-7; 10 positions agree with TRBD2. With 3 bases clipped from V and 8 bases from J, the junction kept 16 bases outside the gene matches. The CDR3 runs 17 residues. CDR1 and CDR2 from the germline V gene are KGHSH and LQKENI. The CDR3 DNA reads as TGTGCCAGCTCACCCGTAACTCTGGTAGGACTAGCGGAGAAGCAGTACTTC. Translation gives CASSPVTLVGLAEKQYF.

Of note for this clone: Other DNA sequences in the same sample also yield this CDR3. The V and J genes are TRBV9 and TRBJ1-5; D gene ambiguous. Looked up from germline, CDR1 is SGDLS and CDR2 is YYNGEE. V shed 5 bases and J shed 0 bases, with 6 bases lying between them. This CDR3 has 13 amino acids. As DNA, the CDR3 is TGTGCCAGCAGTGGTGATAGCAATCAGCCCCAGCATTTT. Its translation: CASSGDSNQPQHF. Looking up the rest from reference TRBV9 and TRBJ1-5 gives the full variable domain: DSGVTQTPKHLITATGQRVTLRCSPRSGDLSVYWYQQSLDQGLQFLIQYYNGEERAKGNILERFSAQQFPDLHSELNLSSLELGDSALYFCASSGDSNQPQHFGDGTRLSIL.

The V gene is TRBV29-1, the J gene TRBJ2-2; D could derive from TRBD1 or TRBD2 (6 bases each). There are 12 residues in the CDR3. Germline values: CDR1 SQVTM, CDR2 ANQGSEA. CDR3 loop: CGGGRTPGELFF. CDR3 bases: TGCGGAGGGGGGCGGACACCCGGGGAGCTGTTTTTT.

This sequence joins TRBV28 and TRBJ1-2, with D unclear. This CDR3 contains 14 residues. The V gene lost 1 base and the J gene lost 3 bases, with 9 bases spanning the gap. Germline-derived CDR1 and CDR2 are MDHEN and SYDVKM. CDR3 nucleotide sequence: TGTGCCAGCAGTTTATACCCCAGCTACTATGGCTACACCTTC. This gives the protein CASSLYPSYYGYTF.

The gene calls are TRBV9 and TRBJ2-5; 7 bases line up with TRBD2. CDR3 length: 16 residues. CDR1 is SGDLS, CDR2 YYNGEE, per germline. Trimming took 3 bases from V and 0 from J; bases not matched to a gene: 8. For the CDR3, the DNA is TGTGCCAGCAGCGCAGTCGCGGGGGTGTACCAAGAGACCCAGTACTTC. Translating it yields CASSAVAGVYQETQYF.

DNA for the CDR3: TGTGCCAGCAGCGTACCTCGACGGACAGGTTGGACTGGGGCCAACGTCCTGACTTTC. Its translation: CASSVPRRTGWTGANVLTF. This sequence joins TRBV9 and TRBJ2-6; 7 nucleotides line up with TRBD1. With V trimmed by 1 base and J by 2 bases, 12 bases remained unmatched. There are 19 residues in the CDR3. From germline, CDR1 is SGDLS and CDR2 YYNGEE. The full variable domain, rest sourced from reference TRBV9 and TRBJ2-6, is DSGVTQTPKHLITATGQRVTLRCSPRSGDLSVYWYQQSLDQGLQFLIQYYNGEERAKGNILERFSAQQFPDLHSELNLSSLELGDSALYFCASSVPRRTGWTGANVLTFGAGSRLTVL.

V gene TRBV2 combines with J gene TRBJ1-1; 9 bases agree with TRBD1. This CDR3 has 14 amino acids. Trimming at V came to 6 bases and at J to 1 base, leaving 3 bases not matched to a gene. The germline V gene has CDR1 SNHLY and CDR2 FYNNEI. The CDR3 region is CASSMDRGNTEAFF. The DNA of the CDR3 is TGTGCCAGCAGCATGGACAGGGGGAACACTGAAGCTTTCTTT. Full variable domain (rest looked up from reference TRBV2 and TRBJ1-1): EPEVTQTPSHQVTQMGQEVILRCVPISNHLYFYWYRQILGQKVEFLVSFYNNEISEKSEIFDDQFSVERPDGSNFTLKIRSTKLEDSAMYFCASSMDRGNTEAFFGQGTRLTVV.

The chain combines TRBV10-3 with TRBJ2-4; 7 bases are shared with TRBD2. The trim removed 1 base at V and 0 bases at J, leaving 0 bases unmatched. The CDR3 extends over 15 amino acids. Per germline, CDR1 ENHRY and CDR2 SYGVKD. CDR3 region: CAISEWGGAKNIQYF. The CDR3 DNA follows: TGTGCCATCAGTGAGTGGGGGGGAGCCAAAAACATTCAGTACTTC.

V is TRBV10-3 and J is TRBJ1-2; a possible D gene is TRBD1 (5 bases). V gave up 3 bases and J gave up 9 bases, with 11 bases separating them. The CDR3 is 12 residues long. Germline V lookup: CDR1 ENHRY, CDR2 SYGVKD. The CDR3 sequence is CAISDSMGRYTF. As DNA, the CDR3 is TGTGCCATCAGTGATAGTATGGGACGCTACACCTTC.

This clone has only one observation. This chain links TRBV10-3 with TRBJ2-1, with D maybe TRBD2 (5 bases). V was shortened by 7 bases and J by 4 bases, with 8 bases between the two germline ends. The CDR3 extends over 12 amino acids. Germline V gene lookup returns CDR1 ENHRY and CDR2 SYGVKD. DNA of the CDR3: TGTGCCATCATGGACTTTTACAATGAGCAGTTCTTC. This gives the protein CAIMDFYNEQFF.

This clone appeared a single time. V usage is TRBV18 and J usage is TRBJ2-7, with TRBD1 matching 7 bases. Looked up from germline, CDR1 is KGHSH and CDR2 is LQKENI. J was trimmed by 1 base and V by 4 bases; bases with no gene match: 7. The CDR3 is 15 residues long. CDR3 loop: CASSLNPTGSYEQYF. The CDR3 DNA reads TGTGCCAGCTCACTCAACCCGACAGGGTCCTACGAGCAGTACTTC. Full variable domain (rest looked up from reference TRBV18 and TRBJ2-7): NAGVMQNPRHLVRRRGQEARLRCSPMKGHSHVYWYRQLPEEGLKFMVYLQKENIIDESGMPKERFSAEFPKEGPSILRIQQVVRGDSAAYFCASSLNPTGSYEQYFGPGTRLTVT.

This clone was observed once. The V call is TRBV6-5, the J call TRBJ1-1; no clear D. This CDR3 spans 11 amino acids. CDR1 and CDR2 from the germline V gene are MNHEY and SVGAGI. Trimming pared 5 bases from V and 7 bases from J, leaving 8 bases between. The CDR3 coding sequence is TGTGCCAGCAGTGAGAGTGTTGAAGCTTTCTTT. Translating gives CASSESVEAFF.

Note on this clone: Other DNA variants within this sample encode the same CDR3. The rearrangement links TRBV28 to TRBJ1-2; D gene ambiguous. The germline gives CDR1 MDHEN, CDR2 SYDVKM. This CDR3 contains 12 residues. V was clipped by 3 bases and J by 5 bases, with 7 bases between them. The CDR3 DNA reads as TGTGCCAGCAGTTTCCGAAATTATGGCTACACCTTC. Residues: CASSFRNYGYTF.

The chain combines TRBV30 with TRBJ1-6, with D hard to call. The CDR3 length is 14 residues. V shed 0 bases and J shed 7 bases, with 10 bases lying between them. Germline loops: CDR1 GTSNPN, CDR2 SVGIG (reference sequence). CDR3 nucleotides: TGTGCCTGGAGTGTTGGGCAAAAAAATTCACCCCTCCACTTT. Translated: CAWSVGQKNSPLHF.

This clone was counted a single time. The chain links TRBV5-1 to TRBJ2-5; the D gene could be TRBD1 or TRBD2 (5 bases each). Germline CDR1 SGHRS, CDR2 YFSETQ. The germline V and J ends were trimmed by 4 bases and 1 base, with 11 bases remaining between them. The CDR3 has 14 amino acids. As DNA, the CDR3 is TGCGCCAGCAGCCGGGGACGGCCCCAAGAGACCCAGTACTTC. Translated, it gives CASSRGRPQETQYF.

J is TRBJ1-5 and V is TRBV9; D is ambiguous. The V gene's germline CDR1 is SGDLS and CDR2 YYNGEE. The CDR3 loop spans 15 amino acids. Trimming took 0 bases from V and 2 from J, leaving 9 bases between them. In DNA, the CDR3 is TGTGCCAGCAGCGTAGGAGTGGGAGGCAATCAGCCCCAGCATTTT. Protein: CASSVGVGGNQPQHF. Complete variable domain (other parts from reference TRBV9 and TRBJ1-5): DSGVTQTPKHLITATGQRVTLRCSPRSGDLSVYWYQQSLDQGLQFLIQYYNGEERAKGNILERFSAQQFPDLHSELNLSSLELGDSALYFCASSVGVGGNQPQHFGDGTRLSIL.

This clone was found a few times. CDR3 residues: CASSLDGYTF. CDR3 bases: TGTGCCAGCAGTTTAGATGGCTACACCTTC. This sequence joins TRBV6-1 and TRBJ1-2; D is uncertain. The CDR3 length is 10 residues. Germline CDR1 MNHNS, CDR2 SASEGT. V dropped 5 bases and J dropped 6 bases, with 4 bases sitting between them.

This clone was found once. The chain joins TRBV5-1 to TRBJ1-3, with D perhaps TRBD1 (5 bases). The germline CDR1 and CDR2 sequences are SGHRS and YFSETQ. With 0 bases removed from V and 2 bases from J, the gap between germline ends came to 9 bases. This CDR3 has 15 residues. CDR3 coding DNA: TGCGCCAGCAGCTTGGAGGGGACTGCTGGAAACACCATATATTTT. It translates to CASSLEGTAGNTIYF.

In its sample, this clone was seen a few times. This chain links TRBV28 with TRBJ1-5; D is perhaps TRBD1 (6 bases). V lost 9 bases, J lost 4 bases, and 10 bases lay in between. Germline V gene lookup returns CDR1 MDHEN and CDR2 SYDVKM. CDR3 length: 12 residues. The chain's CDR3 is CASGQLNQPQHF. As DNA, the CDR3 is TGTGCCAGTGGACAGCTAAATCAGCCCCAGCATTTT.

CDR3 loop: CATSRDRTGVYEQYF. CDR3 coding DNA: TGTGCCACCAGCAGAGATAGGACAGGGGTCTACGAGCAGTACTTC. The genes are TRBV15 and TRBJ2-7; TRBD1 aligns across 9 bases. After removal of 0 bases from V and 3 bases from J, the junction contained 3 bases not matched to a gene. Germline CDR1 reads LNHNV; CDR2 reads YYDKDF (reference sequence). The CDR3 spans 15 residues.

Notes on this clone: Different DNA sequences within this sample yield the same CDR3. DNA for the CDR3: TGTGCCAGCAGCTTTCCCGGGACAGGGTCCTACGAGCAGTACTTC. Translated, it gives CASSFPGTGSYEQYF. The V and J genes are TRBV7-8 and TRBJ2-7; 9 bases are a match to TRBD1. V shed 3 bases, J shed 1 base, and the junction held 4 bases outside the gene matches. From germline, CDR1 is SGHVS and CDR2 FQNEAQ. CDR3 length: 15 amino acids.

The sample holds a few counts of this clone. The chain has TRBV18 and TRBJ1-5; 8 bases agree with TRBD1. The CDR3 covers 14 residues. Trimming removed 3 bases from V and 6 bases from J; junction bases left unmatched: 4. Germline V lookup: CDR1 KGHSH, CDR2 LQKENI. CDR3 bases: TGTGCCAGCTCACCCGAGACAGGGGTTCAGCCCCAGCATTTT. Translation gives CASSPETGVQPQHF. Supplemented by reference TRBV18 and TRBJ1-5, the full variable domain reads NAGVMQNPRHLVRRRGQEARLRCSPMKGHSHVYWYRQLPEEGLKFMVYLQKENIIDESGMPKERFSAEFPKEGPSILRIQQVVRGDSAAYFCASSPETGVQPQHFGDGTRLSIL.

The chain links TRBV5-4 to TRBJ1-1; TRBD1 might be the D (5 bases). V lost 1 base to trimming and J lost 11 bases, with 18 bases between them. The CDR3 runs 14 residues. Germline V lookup: CDR1 SGHNT, CDR2 YYREEE (reference sequence). The CDR3 DNA is TGTGCCAGCAGCTTGTGGGGGGAGAGTAAGGTGGCTTTCTTT. Translating gives CASSLWGESKVAFF.

The J gene is TRBJ2-7, the V gene TRBV5-1, with 11 bases that match TRBD2. J was trimmed by 5 bases and V by 1 base; bases with no gene match: 5. Germline assignment: CDR1 SGHRS and CDR2 YFSETQ. The CDR3 spans 15 residues. The CDR3 nucleotides read TGCGCCAGCAGCTTGCAACTAGCGGGAGTCCACGAGCAGTACTTC. It encodes CASSLQLAGVHEQYF.

The chain carries TRBV6-1 and TRBJ1-2; TRBD1 agrees at 7 bases. Germline V gene sequence: CDR1 MNHNS, CDR2 SASEGT. Trimming cost V 4 bases and J 6 bases; bases outside gene matches: 11. CDR3 size: 15 residues. The CDR3 region is CASSAPRGSGDGYTF. Here the CDR3 DNA reads TGTGCCAGCAGTGCCCCCAGGGGGAGTGGGGATGGCTACACCTTC.

A note on this clone: The sample has other DNA sequences that encode this CDR3 too. The genes are TRBV14 and TRBJ1-1; the D gene is possibly TRBD1 (6 bases). V lost 4 bases and J 2 bases, leaving 8 bases between the germline ends. The germline V gene encodes CDR1 SGHDN and CDR2 FVKESK. This CDR3 comprises 13 residues. CDR3 nucleotide sequence: TGTGCCAGCAGCCGGGACACCAACACTGAAGCTTTCTTT. Amino acid sequence: CASSRDTNTEAFF.

This chain connects TRBV5-1 to TRBJ2-1, with 9 bases fitting TRBD1. The trim removed 4 bases at V and 2 bases at J, leaving 4 bases unmatched. Germline V CDR1 and CDR2: SGHRS, YFSETQ. The CDR3 length is 15 residues. CDR3 sequence reads: CASSPQGAPYNEQFF. CDR3 coding DNA: TGCGCCAGCAGCCCACAGGGGGCACCCTACAATGAGCAGTTCTTC.

The gene calls are TRBV7-8 and TRBJ1-3; no reliable D call. In germline, CDR1 is SGHVS, CDR2 FQNEAQ. V was trimmed by 1 base and J by 2 bases, leaving 6 bases between them. The CDR3 has 14 residues. CDR3 sequence: CASSLVQAGNTIYF. In DNA, the CDR3 is TGTGCCAGCAGCTTAGTCCAAGCTGGAAACACCATATATTTT.

V gene TRBV5-6 combines with J gene TRBJ1-1, with 7 bases lining up with TRBD1. V dropped 4 bases and J dropped 11; count of bases not matched to a gene: 8. CDR3 length equals 12 residues. The germline V gene has CDR1 SGHDT and CDR2 YYEEEE. The CDR3 sequence: CASSPRGGQAFF. The CDR3 DNA reads TGTGCCAGCAGCCCCCGAGGGGGACAGGCTTTCTTT.